This TCR beta chain was sequenced in a study of sequential checkpoint blockade in melanoma. Looking at the study overall: Patients were randomized 1:1 to nivolumab-then-ipilimumab or ipilimumab-then-nivolumab first-line. Each arm's sequence ended with maintenance nivolumab.

Only in-frame clones appear in the TCRdb table, and some are missing; sequencing was by immunoSEQ multiplex PCR. This sample yields 17,000 or so clones, of which around two thirds are seen a single time; over 20% belongs to the top ten. The treatment is: randomized to nivolumab then ipilimumab (arm A) or the reverse (arm B). DNA-damaging chemotherapy had not been given to any patient beforehand. Sorted cells were live CD3+CD8+, lacking CD19 and CD56, from PBMCs. This clone was observed a few times. Germline V gives CDR1 SGDLS, CDR2 YYNGEE. The length of the CDR3 is 15 residues. The trim removed 4 bases at V and 3 bases at J, leaving 7 bases unmatched.

The V gene is TRBV9, the J gene TRBJ2-7; 10 bases are a match to TRBD1. The TCR was taken from a human donor with melanoma. The starting material was CD8+ T cells sorted from blood (inferred from file names), obtained from a patient given nivolumab and ipilimumab in sequence. The CDR3 sequence: CASSSGTGDFYEQYF. The CDR3 region has the DNA TGTGCCAGCAGCTCCGGGACAGGGGATTTCTACGAGCAGTACTTC.